This is a list of T cell receptor beta chains from one sample in a study of T-cell reconstitution after alpha-beta-depleted transplantation in children. MiXCR, applied by TCRdb to the PCR reads, yields one record per CDR3 protein. The data hold a few hundred thousand distinct CDR3 sequences, with over 9% observed a single time. Sequenced material: PBMCs from the stem cell graft donor, taken from the stem cell graft. These receptor sequences come from a human donor who donated a stem cell graft to a child with acute lymphoblastic leukemia. Both conserved end residues are part of each CDR3. The D gene is left open where the match is weak. Size tells how often a clone was seen (once, few, many) or the class of an expanded clone, and some rows leave it out.

d_call j_call v_call cdr3_length clone_size cdr3_nt cdr3_aa
TRBD2 TRBJ2-1 TRBV20-1 14 few TGCAGTGCTAGAGATAGGGCGGGAGGTCTTGAGCAGTTCTTC CSARDRAGGLEQFF
TRBD1 TRBJ2-3 TRBV18 15 many TGTGCCAGCTCACCGGACGTCGAAGGGGGCAATACGCAGTATTTT CASSPDVEGGNTQYF
TRBD1 TRBJ2-6 TRBV11-1 19 - TGTGCCAGCAGCTCCCGTGGACAGGGGGAGTTAACTGGGGCCAACGTCCTGACTTTC CASSSRGQGELTGANVLTF
- TRBJ2-1 TRBV12-3/TRBV12-4 15 - TGTGCCAGCAGTTTGGGCCTACTAGCTCGGGGTGAGCAGTTCTTC CASSLGLLARGEQFF
- TRBJ2-5 TRBV5-1 13 few TGCGCCAGCAGCGCTATGTCCCAAGAGACCCAGTACTTC CASSAMSQETQYF
- TRBJ2-1 TRBV7-2 12 many TGTGCCAGCAGCTTAGCGGACAATGAGCAGTTCTTC CASSLADNEQFF
TRBD2 TRBJ2-1 TRBV12-3/TRBV12-4 16 many TGTGCCAGCAGTCCCCGGCTAGCGGGAACGGTAGGAGAGCAGTTCTTC CASSPRLAGTVGEQFF
TRBD1 TRBJ1-4 TRBV20-1 17 - TGCAGTGCTAGTCTACCAGGGGGACATGCAACTAATGAAAAACTGTTTTTT CSASLPGGHATNEKLFF
- TRBJ2-3 TRBV3-1 15 - TGTGCCACCTCCCGGCAGGTCGACGGTCCAGATACGCAGTATTTT CATSRQVDGPDTQYF
- TRBJ1-1 TRBV30 12 - TGTGCCTGGAGTTGGGGGGGCCCTGAAGCTTTCTTT CAWSWGGPEAFF
TRBD1 TRBJ2-1 TRBV10-3 15 - TGTGCCATCATGTATGGGACAGGGGGCTACAATGAGCAGTTCTTC CAIMYGTGGYNEQFF
- TRBJ1-1 TRBV11-2 14 - TGTGCCAGCAGCTTAGACGGGAGAGGGACTGAAGCTTTCTTT CASSLDGRGTEAFF
- TRBJ2-2 TRBV7-8 16 - TGTGCCAGCAGCCTAGGCGATCGATGGGGCACCGGGGAGCTGTTTTTT CASSLGDRWGTGELFF
TRBD2 TRBJ2-3 TRBV7-2 14 - TGTGCCAGCAGCTTTAGCGGGGCCCCAGATACGCAGTATTTT CASSFSGAPDTQYF
TRBD1 TRBJ1-5 TRBV3-1 16 - TGTGCCAGCAGCCAAGATGGGGGACAGGGTGTCCAGCCCCAGCATTTT CASSQDGGQGVQPQHF
TRBD1 TRBJ2-7 TRBV2 14 - TGTGCCAGCAAAGGGACAGGGGGAGCCTACGAGCAGTACTTC CASKGTGGAYEQYF
- TRBJ2-3 TRBV7-8 15 many TGTGCCAGCAGCCCGGAGGACCAGGGCACAGATACGCAGTATTTT CASSPEDQGTDTQYF
- TRBJ1-1 TRBV3-1 13 few TGTGCCAGCAGCGCTGACGGAACCACTGAAGCTTTCTTT CASSADGTTEAFF
TRBD1 TRBJ1-1 TRBV6-2/TRBV6-3 15 - TGTGCCAGCAGTCAGAGGGGACAGGGGAACACTGAAGCTTTCTTT CASSQRGQGNTEAFF
TRBD1 TRBJ1-1 TRBV10-3 17 - TGTGCCATCAGTGAGCAGGACAGGGATCTGAGGAACACTGAAGCTTTCTTT CAISEQDRDLRNTEAFF
- TRBJ2-1 TRBV5-1 19 few TGCGCCAGCAGCTTGGCGGCAGGGGCCCCGGGCGTGGCGGGTTTACAGCAGTTCTTC CASSLAAGAPGVAGLQQFF
TRBD1 TRBJ1-6 TRBV12-3/TRBV12-4 19 few TGTGCCAGCAGTTTAAGTGGTGGGACAGGGAGCTCCTATAATTCACCCCTCCACTTT CASSLSGGTGSSYNSPLHF
- TRBJ2-7 TRBV12-3/TRBV12-4 12 few TGTGCCAGCAGTCCCAGGCCGCTAGAGCAGTACTTC CASSPRPLEQYF
TRBD1 TRBJ2-7 TRBV4-2 15 - TGTGCCAGCAGCCAAGAAGGACAGGGGGCCTACGAGCAGTACTTC CASSQEGQGAYEQYF
TRBD1 TRBJ1-6 TRBV7-9 15 - TGTGCCATCAAACGTGGCAGGGGGGATAATTCACCCCTCCACTTT CAIKRGRGDNSPLHF
TRBD1 TRBJ2-7 TRBV7-2 17 few TGTGCCAGCAGCTCAAAGCGACAGGGGGCCTTGAGTTGGGAGCAGTACTTC CASSSKRQGALSWEQYF
- TRBJ2-7 TRBV7-2 14 few TGTGCCAGCAGCTATGACGGCTCAGCCGGGGAGCAGTACTTC CASSYDGSAGEQYF
TRBD2 TRBJ2-5 TRBV7-9 17 many TGTGCCAGCAGCCCCCCGGCGTCTAGCGGAACTCAAGAGACCCAGTACTTC CASSPPASSGTQETQYF
TRBD1 TRBJ1-5 TRBV6-1 13 - TGTGCCAGCTCCGACAGGGTTGATCAGCCCCAGCATTTT CASSDRVDQPQHF
- TRBJ2-1 TRBV18 15 - TGTGCCAGCTCAGCAACTAGAAACTCCTACAATGAGCAGTTCTTC CASSATRNSYNEQFF
- TRBJ1-2 TRBV10-3 11 few TGTGCCATAGGACAGAACTATGGCTACACCTTC CAIGQNYGYTF
- TRBJ2-1 TRBV5-1 13 few TGCGCCAGCAGCTCCGACGCCTACAATGAGCAGTTCTTC CASSSDAYNEQFF
- TRBJ2-7 TRBV6-1 16 - TGTGCCAGCAGTGAAGCCGGCGGGCACCTCTCCTACGAGCAGTACTTC CASSEAGGHLSYEQYF
- TRBJ1-2 TRBV18 15 - TGTGCCAGCTCACCACCGACAGCCGCTAACTATGGCTACACCTTC CASSPPTAANYGYTF
- TRBJ2-5 TRBV7-2 14 few TGTGCCAGCAGTCTTGACAGGATTGGGGAGACCCAGTACTTC CASSLDRIGETQYF
TRBD1 TRBJ2-7 TRBV7-9 16 - TGTGCCAGCAGCTCCACAGGGACAGCAAACCCCTACGAGCAGTACTTC CASSSTGTANPYEQYF
- TRBJ2-7 TRBV5-1 13 few TGCGCCAGCAGATACTCCAGCTCCTACGAGCAGTACTTC CASRYSSSYEQYF
TRBD1 TRBJ2-6 TRBV27 18 many TGTGCCAGCAGCTTCTCCGGGACAGGTCGCTCTGGGGCCAACGTCCTGACTTTC CASSFSGTGRSGANVLTF
TRBD1 TRBJ2-4 TRBV7-9 16 - TGTGCCAGCAGCCAGGGACAGGCACTAGCCAAAAACATTCAGTACTTC CASSQGQALAKNIQYF
- TRBJ1-1 TRBV29-1 13 few TGCAGCGTTGAGGTTTCTATGAACACTGAAGCTTTCTTT CSVEVSMNTEAFF
- TRBJ2-5 TRBV28 15 - TGTGCCAGCAGTTCACGACAGGGAGGGGTGGAGACCCAGTACTTC CASSSRQGGVETQYF
- TRBJ2-5 TRBV7-2 15 few TGTGCCAGCAGCCAAGGGGTCGGGTGGGGCGAGACCCAGTACTTC CASSQGVGWGETQYF
- TRBJ2-3 TRBV24-1 14 few TGTGCCACCAGAGCGGCGTTGGGCACAGATACGCAGTATTTT CATRAALGTDTQYF
TRBD1 TRBJ1-1 TRBV5-1 14 few TGCGCCAGCAGCTTCGGCCAGGGGGAAACTGAAGCTTTCTTT CASSFGQGETEAFF
- TRBJ1-4 TRBV20-1 13 few TGCAGTGCTAGACCCGGGATGAATGAAAAACTGTTTTTT CSARPGMNEKLFF
TRBD1 TRBJ2-1 TRBV5-1 15 - TGCGCCAGCAGCCCCGTGACAGGGAGATACAATGAGCAGTTCTTC CASSPVTGRYNEQFF
TRBD2 TRBJ2-7 TRBV4-1 15 few TGCGCCAGCAGCCAGCAACTAGCGGGAGGGAACGAGCAGTACTTC CASSQQLAGGNEQYF
- TRBJ2-3 TRBV5-5 16 few TGTGCCAGCAGCTTGAAAGCCACTTCTAGCACAGATACGCAGTATTTT CASSLKATSSTDTQYF
TRBD1 TRBJ2-6 TRBV11-1 18 - TGTGCCAGCAGCTCTTGGGGCAGGGGGCCCTCTGGGGCCAACGTCCTGACTTTC CASSSWGRGPSGANVLTF
TRBD1 TRBJ1-1 TRBV28 16 - TGTGCCAGCAATAAACAGGGGTTTTTGCTTTATTTGGGGACTTTCTTT CASNKQGFLLYLGTFF
- TRBJ2-4 TRBV7-2 16 - TGTGCCAGCAGCCTAGATGTCGGGCCCATGGGCCACATTCAGTACTTC CASSLDVGPMGHIQYF